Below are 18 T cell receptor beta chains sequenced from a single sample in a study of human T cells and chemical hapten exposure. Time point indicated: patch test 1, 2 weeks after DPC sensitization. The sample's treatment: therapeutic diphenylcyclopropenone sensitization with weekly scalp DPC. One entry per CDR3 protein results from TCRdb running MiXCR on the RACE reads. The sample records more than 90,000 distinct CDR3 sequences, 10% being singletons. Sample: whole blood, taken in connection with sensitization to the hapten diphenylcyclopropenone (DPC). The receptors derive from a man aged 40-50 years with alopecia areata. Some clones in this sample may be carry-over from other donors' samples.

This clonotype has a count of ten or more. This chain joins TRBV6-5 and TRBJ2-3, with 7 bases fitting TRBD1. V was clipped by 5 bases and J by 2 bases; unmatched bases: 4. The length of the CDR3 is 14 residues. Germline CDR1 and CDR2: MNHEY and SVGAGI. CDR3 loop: CASSPGTDTDTQYF. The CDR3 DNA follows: TGTGCCAGCAGTCCCGGGACAGACACAGATACGCAGTATTTT.

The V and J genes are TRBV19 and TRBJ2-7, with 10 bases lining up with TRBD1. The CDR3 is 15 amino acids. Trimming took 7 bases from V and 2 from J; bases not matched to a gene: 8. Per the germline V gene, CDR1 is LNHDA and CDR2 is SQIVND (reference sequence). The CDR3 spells CASKGTGVSTYEQYV. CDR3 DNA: TGTGCCAGTAAGGGGACAGGGGTGTCCACCTACGAGCAGTACGTC.

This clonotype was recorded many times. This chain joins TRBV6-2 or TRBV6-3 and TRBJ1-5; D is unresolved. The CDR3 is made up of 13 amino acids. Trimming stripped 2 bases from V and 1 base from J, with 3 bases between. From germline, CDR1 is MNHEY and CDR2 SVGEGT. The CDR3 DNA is TGTGCCAGCAGTTACCTAAGCAATCAGCCCCAGCATTTT. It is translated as CASSYLSNQPQHF.

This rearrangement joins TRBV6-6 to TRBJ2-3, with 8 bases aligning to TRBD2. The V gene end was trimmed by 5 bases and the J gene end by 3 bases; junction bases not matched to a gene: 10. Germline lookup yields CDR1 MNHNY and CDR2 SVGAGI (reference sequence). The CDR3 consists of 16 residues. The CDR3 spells CASSRNAGGGTDTQYF. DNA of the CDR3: TGTGCCAGCAGTCGGAACGCGGGAGGAGGGACAGATACGCAGTATTTT.

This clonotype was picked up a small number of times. The CDR3 here is CASSRDRGSQETQYF. CDR3 coding DNA: TGTGCCAGCAGCCGGGACAGGGGGTCCCAGGAGACCCAGTACTTC. V and J are TRBV5-4 and TRBJ2-5; the match to TRBD1 covers 11 bases. J lost 5 bases, V lost 4 bases, and 7 bases had no gene match. Germline V lookup: CDR1 SGHNT, CDR2 YYREEE (reference sequence). The CDR3 is made up of 15 amino acids. Full variable domain (remainder filled in from reference TRBV5-4 and TRBJ2-5): ETGVTQSPTHLIKTRGQQVTLRCSSQSGHNTVSWYQQALGQGPQFIFQYYREEENGRGNFPPRFSGLQFPNYSSELNVNALELDDSALYLCASSRDRGSQETQYFGPGTRLLVL.

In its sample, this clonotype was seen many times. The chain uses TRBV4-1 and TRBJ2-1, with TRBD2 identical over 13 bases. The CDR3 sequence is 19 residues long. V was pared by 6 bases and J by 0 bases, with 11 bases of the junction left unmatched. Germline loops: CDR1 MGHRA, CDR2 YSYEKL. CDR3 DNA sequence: TGCGCCAGCAGTGCCCAACTAGCGGGAGGGGTAAGCTCCTACAATGAGCAGTTCTTC. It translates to CASSAQLAGGVSSYNEQFF.

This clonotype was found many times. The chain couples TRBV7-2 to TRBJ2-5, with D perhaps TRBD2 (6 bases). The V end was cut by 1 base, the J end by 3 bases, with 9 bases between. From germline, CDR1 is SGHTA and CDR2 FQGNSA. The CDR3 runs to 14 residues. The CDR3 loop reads CASSLGAGKETQYF. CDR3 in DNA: TGTGCCAGCAGCTTAGGGGCGGGAAAAGAGACCCAGTACTTC.

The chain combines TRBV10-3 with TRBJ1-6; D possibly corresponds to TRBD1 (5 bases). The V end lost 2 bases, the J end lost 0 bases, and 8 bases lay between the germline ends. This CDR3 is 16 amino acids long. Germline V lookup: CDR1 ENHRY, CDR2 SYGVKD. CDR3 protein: CAISERGSSYNSPLHF. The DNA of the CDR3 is TGTGCCATCAGTGAGAGGGGTAGCTCCTATAATTCACCCCTCCACTTT.

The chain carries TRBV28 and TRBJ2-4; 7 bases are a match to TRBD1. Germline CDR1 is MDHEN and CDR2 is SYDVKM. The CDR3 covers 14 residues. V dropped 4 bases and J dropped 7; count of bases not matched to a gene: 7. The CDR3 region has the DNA TGTGCCAGCAGTTCGGGACAGACCCCCAACATTCAGTACTTC. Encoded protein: CASSSGQTPNIQYF.

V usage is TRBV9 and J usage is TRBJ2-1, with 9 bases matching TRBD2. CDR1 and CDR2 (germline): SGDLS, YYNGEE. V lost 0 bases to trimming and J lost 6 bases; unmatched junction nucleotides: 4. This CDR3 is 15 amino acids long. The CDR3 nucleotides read TGTGCCAGCAGCGTAGGGGCGGGAGGGGGCAATGAGCAGTTCTTC. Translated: CASSVGAGGGNEQFF.

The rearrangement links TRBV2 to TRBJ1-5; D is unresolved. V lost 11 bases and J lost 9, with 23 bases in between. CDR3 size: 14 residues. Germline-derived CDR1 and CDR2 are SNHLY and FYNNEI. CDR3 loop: CAGKPGPTLLPQHF. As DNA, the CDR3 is TGTGCCGGCAAGCCGGGTCCCACATTACTGCCCCAGCATTTT.

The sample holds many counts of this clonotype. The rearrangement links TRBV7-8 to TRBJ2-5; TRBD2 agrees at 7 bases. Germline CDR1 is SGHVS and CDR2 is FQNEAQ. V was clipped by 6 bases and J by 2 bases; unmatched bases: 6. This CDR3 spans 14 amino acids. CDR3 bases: TGTGCCAGCAGGCGGGGGAGAACACAAGAGACCCAGTACTTC. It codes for CASRRGRTQETQYF. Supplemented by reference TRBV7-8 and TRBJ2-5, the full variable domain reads GAGVSQSPRYKVAKRGQDVALRCDPISGHVSLFWYQQALGQGPEFLTYFQNEAQLDKSGLPSDRFFAERPEGSVSTLKIQRTQQEDSAVYLCASRRGRTQETQYFGPGTRLLVL.

CDR3 region: CASSPHRDRNTEAFF. The CDR3 DNA follows: TGTGCCAGCAGCCCACACCGGGACAGGAACACTGAAGCTTTCTTT. The chain is built from TRBV7-8 and TRBJ1-1, with TRBD1 matching 7 bases. V dropped 5 bases and J dropped 1; count of bases not matched to a gene: 7. The V gene's germline CDR1 is SGHVS and CDR2 FQNEAQ. This CDR3 region has 15 residues.

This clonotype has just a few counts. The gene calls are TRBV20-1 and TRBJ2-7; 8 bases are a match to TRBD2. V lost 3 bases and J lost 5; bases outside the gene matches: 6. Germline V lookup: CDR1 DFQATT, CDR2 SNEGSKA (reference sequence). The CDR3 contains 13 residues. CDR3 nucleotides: TGCAGTGCTAGTCGGGAGGGCCGCGACGAGCAGTACTTC. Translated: CSASREGRDEQYF.

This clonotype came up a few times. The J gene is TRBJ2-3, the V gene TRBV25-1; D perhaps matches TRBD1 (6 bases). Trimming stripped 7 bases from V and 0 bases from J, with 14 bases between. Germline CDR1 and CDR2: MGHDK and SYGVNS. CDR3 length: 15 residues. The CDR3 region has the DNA TGTGCCAGCACTTTGGGGGCCGTTAGCACAGATACGCAGTATTTT. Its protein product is CASTLGAVSTDTQYF.

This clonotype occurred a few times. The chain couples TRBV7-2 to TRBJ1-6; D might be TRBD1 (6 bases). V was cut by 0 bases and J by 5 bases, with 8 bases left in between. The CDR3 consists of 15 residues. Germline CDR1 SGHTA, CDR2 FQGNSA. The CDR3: CASSLAGGNNSPLHF. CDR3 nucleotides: TGTGCCAGCAGCTTAGCAGGGGGTAATAATTCACCCCTCCACTTT. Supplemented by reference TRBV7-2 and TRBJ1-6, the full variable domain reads GAGVSQSPSNKVTEKGKDVELRCDPISGHTALYWYRQSLGQGLEFLIYFQGNSAPDKSGLPSDRFSAERTGGSVSTLTIQRTQQEDSAVYLCASSLAGGNNSPLHFGNGTRLTVT.

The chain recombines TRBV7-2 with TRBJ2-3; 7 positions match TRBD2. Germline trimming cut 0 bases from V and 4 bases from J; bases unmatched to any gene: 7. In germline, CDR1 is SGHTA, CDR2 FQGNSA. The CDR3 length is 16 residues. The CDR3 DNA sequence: TGTGCCAGCAGCTTAGCCAGCGGGGCCCCTGCAGATACGCAGTATTTT. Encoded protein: CASSLASGAPADTQYF.

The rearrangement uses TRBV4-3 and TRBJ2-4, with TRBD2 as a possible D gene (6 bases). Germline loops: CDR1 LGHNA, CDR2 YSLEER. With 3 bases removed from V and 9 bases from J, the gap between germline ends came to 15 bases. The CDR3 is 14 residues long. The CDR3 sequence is CASSQGGTATIQYF. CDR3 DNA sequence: TGCGCCAGCAGCCAGGGCGGGACGGCGACCATTCAGTACTTC.